What follows describes a single TCR beta chain. Its antigen is still unknown. The sample originates from a study of OX40 agonist ivuxolimab in advanced cancers. Study-wide context: The dose of intravenous ivuxolimab that patients received every 2 weeks ranged from 0.01 to 10 mg/kg. Findings of the study overall: There was clonal expansion of CD4+ and CD8+ blood T cells by week 6 at 0.1 to 3.0 mg/kg.

Measured with immunoSEQ multiplex PCR; TCRdb has only the in-frame clones, and not every one. The top ten clones hold 0.3% to 0.35% of a sample with about 94,000 clones, roughly 91% of them seen once. Germline V gene lookup returns CDR1 LGHNA and CDR2 YNFKEQ. J lost 6 bases, V lost 0 bases, and 26 bases had no gene match. The CDR3 runs to 23 residues. If patients had autoimmune disease history or systemic immunosuppression, they were excluded. The clonotype originates from an adult with an advanced solid tumor such as melanoma, head and neck, liver or kidney cancer. Sequencing used CD4+ or CD8+ T cells sorted from blood, obtained in a trial of the OX40 agonist ivuxolimab. V gene TRBV4-2 combines with J gene TRBJ2-2; TRBD1 matches at 9 bases. CDR3 in amino acids: CASSQEVIVGTGLGVVDAGELFF. The DNA of the CDR3 is TGTGCCAGCAGCCAAGAGGTGATCGTCGGGACAGGGTTAGGGGTTGTGGACGCCGGGGAGCTGTTTTTT.